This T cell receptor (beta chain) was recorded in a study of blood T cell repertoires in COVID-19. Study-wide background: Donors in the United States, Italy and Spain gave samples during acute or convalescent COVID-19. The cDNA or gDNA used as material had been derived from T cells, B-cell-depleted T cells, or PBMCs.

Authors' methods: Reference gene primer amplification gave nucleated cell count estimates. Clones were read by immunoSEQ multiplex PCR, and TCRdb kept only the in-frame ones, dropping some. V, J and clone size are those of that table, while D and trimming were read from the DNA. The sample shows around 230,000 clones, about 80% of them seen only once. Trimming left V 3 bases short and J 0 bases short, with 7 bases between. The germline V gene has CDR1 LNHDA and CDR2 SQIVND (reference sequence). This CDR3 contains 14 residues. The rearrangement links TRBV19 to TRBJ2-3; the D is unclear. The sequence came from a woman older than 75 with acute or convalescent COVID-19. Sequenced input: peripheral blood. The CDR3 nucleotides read TGTGCCAGTAGTATTGGGCATAGCACAGATACGCAGTATTTT. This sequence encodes CASSIGHSTDTQYF.